These 24 T cell receptor beta chains came from one sample sequenced in a study of OX40 agonist ivuxolimab in advanced cancers. Clones were sequenced by immunoSEQ multiplex PCR, and TCRdb holds only the in-frame ones, with some missing. The table shows 30,000 to 40,000 clones, with approximately 89% occurring only once. This sample comprised CD4+ or CD8+ T cells sorted from blood, obtained in a trial of the OX40 agonist ivuxolimab. The receptors were gathered from an adult with an advanced solid tumor such as melanoma, head and neck, liver or kidney cancer.

The J gene is TRBJ2-7, the V gene TRBV2; 10 bases line up with TRBD2. This CDR3 spans 15 amino acids. Germline-derived CDR1 and CDR2 are SNHLY and FYNNEI. With 5 bases clipped from V and 0 bases from J, the junction kept 4 bases outside the gene matches. CDR3 in amino acids: CASSSGTSVSYEQYF. The DNA for the CDR3 is TGTGCCAGCAGTTCCGGGACTAGCGTCTCCTACGAGCAGTACTTC.

The chain is built from TRBV7-6 and TRBJ2-1; 14 bases are a match to TRBD2. CDR3 size: 19 residues. V lost 7 bases and J lost 2; bases outside the gene matches: 13. Germline V gene data show CDR1 as SGHVS and CDR2 as FNYEAQ. CDR3 in DNA: TGTGCCAGCACACCCCCGGGACTAGCGGGAGAGTATCCCTACAATGAGCAGTTCTTC. It codes for CASTPPGLAGEYPYNEQFF.

The chain employs TRBV9 and TRBJ1-1, with D perhaps matching TRBD1 (6 bases). V lost 0 bases, J lost 0 bases, and 15 bases lay in between. CDR1 is SGDLS and CDR2 is YYNGEE in the germline V gene. This CDR3 region has 17 residues. This chain's CDR3 is CASSVGTQGHLNTEAFF. CDR3 nucleotides: TGTGCCAGCAGCGTAGGCACCCAGGGACACCTGAACACTGAAGCTTTCTTT.

This clone was observed once. The rearrangement joins TRBV5-1 to TRBJ2-7, with 8 bases that match TRBD1. Trimming cost V 3 bases and J 3 bases; bases outside gene matches: 5. Germline V CDR1 and CDR2: SGHRS, YFSETQ. The CDR3 has 14 amino acids. The CDR3 nucleotides are TGCGCCAGCAGCTCCCCGGGACAGGACTACGAGCAGTACTTC. This codes for CASSSPGQDYEQYF.

This chain links TRBV11-3 with TRBJ2-1; 14 bases fit TRBD2. The CDR3 spans 20 residues. Germline-derived CDR1 and CDR2 are SGHNT and YENEEA. V was clipped by 5 bases and J by 2 bases; unmatched bases: 14. This CDR3 is CASSVGAGTSGSVTYNEQFF. The CDR3, as DNA: TGTGCCAGCAGCGTAGGAGCCGGGACTAGCGGGAGTGTCACCTACAATGAGCAGTTCTTC.

The CDR3: CASGFAGYTEAFF. In DNA, the CDR3 is TGTGCCAGCGGATTTGCGGGTTACACTGAAGCTTTCTTT. The rearrangement joins TRBV27 to TRBJ1-1; D not resolved. CDR1 MNHEY and CDR2 SMNVEV come from the germline V gene (reference sequence). Trimming pared 8 bases from V and 3 bases from J, leaving 13 bases between. This CDR3 is 13 amino acids long.

The rearrangement links TRBV18 to TRBJ2-2; no definite D call. The germline V gene encodes CDR1 KGHSH and CDR2 LQKENI. The CDR3 consists of 16 residues. The V and J ends lost 0 bases and 2 bases respectively, with 10 bases between them. The CDR3 nucleotides are TGTGCCAGCTCACCACCCTCGGTGGGTAACACCGGGGAGCTGTTTTTT. It is translated as CASSPPSVGNTGELFF.

This sequence joins TRBV27 and TRBJ2-5; the match to TRBD2 covers 10 bases. The J segment lost 1 base and the V segment lost 3 bases, leaving 2 bases of the junction unmatched. The CDR3 loop spans 15 amino acids. Germline values: CDR1 MNHEY, CDR2 SMNVEV (reference sequence). The CDR3 protein is CASSFASGSQETQYF. The DNA of the CDR3 is TGTGCCAGCAGTTTCGCTAGCGGGAGCCAAGAGACCCAGTACTTC.

The chain has TRBV29-1 and TRBJ1-2, with a tentative D call TRBD1 (6 bases). The V end lost 3 bases, the J end lost 2 bases, and 7 bases lay between the germline ends. The CDR3 has 12 residues. Germline CDR1 and CDR2: SQVTM and ANQGSEA. In DNA, the CDR3 is TGCAGCGTTGACCAGGGGAACTATGGCTACACCTTC. Residues: CSVDQGNYGYTF. Full variable domain (outside the CDR3, taken from reference TRBV29-1 and TRBJ1-2): SAVISQKPSRDICQRGTSLTIQCQVDSQVTMMFWYRQQPGQSLTLIATANQGSEATYESGFVIDKFPISRPNLTFSTLTVSNMSPEDSSIYLCSVDQGNYGYTFGSGTRLTVV.

The V gene is TRBV5-1, the J gene TRBJ2-3, with a possible D match to TRBD1 (6 bases). Germline V lookup: CDR1 SGHRS, CDR2 YFSETQ. This CDR3 is 15 amino acids long. Trimming cost V 5 bases and J 0 bases, with 13 bases left between them. CDR3 loop: CASRVDSTSTDTQYF. CDR3 bases: TGCGCCAGCAGAGTGGACAGCACTAGCACAGATACGCAGTATTTT.

This rearrangement joins TRBV7-2 to TRBJ2-7; D remains unclear. V lost 7 bases and J 3 bases, leaving 13 bases between the germline ends. The germline CDR1 and CDR2 sequences are SGHTA and FQGNSA. This CDR3 has 13 amino acids. Written as DNA, the CDR3 is TGTGCCAGCAATTCACGCACTTACTACGAGCAGTACTTC. Its protein is CASNSRTYYEQYF. The whole variable domain, filled in from reference TRBV7-2 and TRBJ2-7, reads GAGVSQSPSNKVTEKGKDVELRCDPISGHTALYWYRQSLGQGLEFLIYFQGNSAPDKSGLPSDRFSAERTGGSVSTLTIQRTQQEDSAVYLCASNSRTYYEQYFGPGTRLTVT.

The CDR3 sequence: CASSTPPFSEQFF. The CDR3 DNA reads as TGTGCCAGCAGCACCCCTCCGTTTTCGGAGCAGTTCTTC. The genes are TRBV7-3 and TRBJ2-1; D uncertain. CDR3 length: 13 residues. Germline lookup yields CDR1 SGHTA and CDR2 FQGTGA. With 5 bases removed from V and 10 bases from J, the gap between germline ends came to 15 bases.

The chain uses TRBV28 and TRBJ1-4; 7 bases map to TRBD1. Germline V gives CDR1 MDHEN, CDR2 SYDVKM. The CDR3 length is 14 residues. V shed 4 bases and J 8 bases; nucleotides not matched to a gene: 7. CDR3 DNA sequence: TGTGCCAGCAGTTCCGGGACAGTTAAAGAAAAACTGTTTTTT. Its protein product is CASSSGTVKEKLFF.

The genes are TRBV19 and TRBJ1-1; 8 bases match TRBD1. CDR1 is LNHDA and CDR2 is SQIVND in the germline V gene (reference sequence). Trimming removed 10 bases from V and 2 bases from J; junction bases left unmatched: 6. The CDR3 has 13 residues. The CDR3 reads CATKTGVNTEAFF. In nucleotides, the CDR3 is TGTGCCACAAAGACAGGGGTTAACACTGAAGCTTTCTTT.

This clone was observed once. The V and J genes are TRBV6-5 and TRBJ2-1; TRBD2 matches 8 bases. V lost 2 bases to trimming and J lost 2 bases; unmatched junction nucleotides: 2. The germline gives CDR1 MNHEY, CDR2 SVGAGI. This CDR3 has 15 residues. The CDR3 nucleotides read TGTGCCAGCAGTTACGCGGGAGGCGCCTACAATGAGCAGTTCTTC. It specifies CASSYAGGAYNEQFF.

J is TRBJ2-7 and V is TRBV28, with 8 bases aligning to TRBD1. Germline V lookup: CDR1 MDHEN, CDR2 SYDVKM. The CDR3 covers 12 residues. The trim removed 9 bases at V and 5 bases at J, leaving 6 bases unmatched. CDR3 bases: TGTGCCAGTAGGACAGGGCGTGACGAGCAGTACTTC. This translates into CASRTGRDEQYF.

Only one count was recorded for this clone. The chain joins TRBV7-2 to TRBJ1-2; TRBD1 might be the D (6 bases). Trimming stripped 5 bases from V and 5 bases from J, with 15 bases between. Germline-derived CDR1 and CDR2 are SGHTA and FQGNSA. CDR3 length: 14 amino acids. The CDR3 bases are TGTGCCAGCAGCACTCCGGACAGTCGGTATGGCTACACCTTC. This sequence encodes CASSTPDSRYGYTF.

The chain links TRBV11-2 to TRBJ2-2, with TRBD2 as a possible D gene (7 bases). The CDR3 extends over 16 amino acids. V lost 3 bases and J 5 bases, leaving 16 bases between the germline ends. CDR1 and CDR2 (germline): SGHAT, FQNNGV. As DNA, the CDR3 is TGTGCCAGCAGCTTCGGCGGGAGCACAGGGACCGGGGAGCTGTTTTTT. It specifies CASSFGGSTGTGELFF.

The chain has TRBV28 and TRBJ2-1; a possible D gene is TRBD2 (5 bases). The CDR3 consists of 12 residues. Trimming shortened V by 3 bases and J by 9 bases, and 9 bases separated the two germline ends. In germline, CDR1 is MDHEN, CDR2 SYDVKM. In DNA form, the CDR3 reads TGTGCCAGCAGTTTTTCAGAGGGTGAGCAGTTCTTC. Protein product: CASSFSEGEQFF.

The chain is built from TRBV7-9 and TRBJ1-4, with D unclear. The CDR3 length is 14 residues. Germline V lookup: CDR1 SEHNR, CDR2 FQNEAQ (reference sequence). V shed 5 bases and J shed 2 bases, with 9 bases lying between them. The DNA of the CDR3 is TGTGCCAGCAGCGAGGGTCGCACTAATGAAAAACTGTTTTTT. This translates into CASSEGRTNEKLFF.

The chain combines TRBV4-2 with TRBJ1-2; D is unclear. Trimming cost V 0 bases and J 4 bases, with 6 bases left between them. This CDR3 is built from 13 residues. Germline V gene data show CDR1 as LGHNA and CDR2 as YNFKEQ. This CDR3 is CASSQDFGYGYTF. CDR3 DNA sequence: TGTGCCAGCAGCCAAGATTTCGGCTATGGCTACACCTTC.

The V gene is TRBV29-1, the J gene TRBJ2-3, with 10 bases matching TRBD1. The CDR3 extends over 14 amino acids. Germline CDR1 is SQVTM and CDR2 is ANQGSEA. The ends lost 6 bases at V and 3 bases at J; junction bases unmatched: 6. This CDR3 reads CSVAPGQGTDTQYF. CDR3 DNA: TGCAGCGTGGCTCCGGGACAGGGGACAGATACGCAGTATTTT.

The chain couples TRBV7-6 to TRBJ2-1; 7 bases match TRBD1. J was trimmed by 10 bases and V by 5 bases; bases with no gene match: 5. The length of the CDR3 is 12 residues. Germline CDR1 is SGHVS and CDR2 is FNYEAQ. This CDR3 reads CASSKRGQEQFF. The DNA for the CDR3 is TGTGCCAGCAGCAAGAGGGGGCAGGAGCAGTTCTTC. Together with reference TRBV7-6 and TRBJ2-1, the CDR3 gives the full variable domain: GAGVSQSPRYKVTKRGQDVALRCDPISGHVSLYWYRQALGQGPEFLTYFNYEAQQDKSGLPNDRFSAERPEGSISTLTIQRTEQRDSAMYRCASSKRGQEQFFGPGTRLTVL.

In nucleotides, the CDR3 is TGTGCCAGCTGCCCGACACAGGTTTTAGATACGCAGTATTTT. Protein product: CASCPTQVLDTQYF. This chain links TRBV2 with TRBJ2-3, with a tentative D call TRBD1 (5 bases). The V gene lost 8 bases and the J gene lost 5 bases, with 17 bases spanning the gap. CDR3 length: 14 residues. Germline CDR1 reads SNHLY; CDR2 reads FYNNEI.